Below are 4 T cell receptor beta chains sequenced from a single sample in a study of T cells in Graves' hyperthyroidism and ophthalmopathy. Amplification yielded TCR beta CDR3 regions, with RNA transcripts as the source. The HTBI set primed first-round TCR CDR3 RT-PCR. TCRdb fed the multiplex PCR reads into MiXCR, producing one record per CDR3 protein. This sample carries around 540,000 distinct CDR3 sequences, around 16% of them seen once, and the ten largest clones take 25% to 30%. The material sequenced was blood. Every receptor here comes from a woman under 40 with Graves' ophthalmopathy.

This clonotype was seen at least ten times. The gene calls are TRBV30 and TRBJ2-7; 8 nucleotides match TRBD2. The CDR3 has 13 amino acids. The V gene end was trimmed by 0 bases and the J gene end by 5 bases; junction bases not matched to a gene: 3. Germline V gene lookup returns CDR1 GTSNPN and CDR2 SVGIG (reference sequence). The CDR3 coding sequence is TGTGCCTGGAGTGTAGGACTAGCAGACGAGCAGTACTTC. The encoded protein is CAWSVGLADEQYF.

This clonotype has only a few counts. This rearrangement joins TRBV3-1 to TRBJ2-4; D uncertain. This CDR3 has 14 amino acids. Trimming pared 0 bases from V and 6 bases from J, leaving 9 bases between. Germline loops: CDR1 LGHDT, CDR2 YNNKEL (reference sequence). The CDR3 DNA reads TGTGCCAGCAGCCAAGATTTGGTGGCAAACATTCAGTACTTC. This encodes CASSQDLVANIQYF. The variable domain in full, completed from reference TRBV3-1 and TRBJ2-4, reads DTAVSQTPKYLVTQMGNDKSIKCEQNLGHDTMYWYKQDSKKFLKIMFSYNNKELIINETVPNRFSPKSPDKAHLNLHINSLELGDSAVYFCASSQDLVANIQYFGAGTRLSVL.

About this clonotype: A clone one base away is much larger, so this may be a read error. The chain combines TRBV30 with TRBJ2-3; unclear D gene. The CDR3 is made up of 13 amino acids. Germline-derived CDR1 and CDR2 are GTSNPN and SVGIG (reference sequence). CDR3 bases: TGTGCCTGGAGTTTCGTAGACACAGATACGCAGTGTTTT. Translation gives CAWSFVDTDTQCF.

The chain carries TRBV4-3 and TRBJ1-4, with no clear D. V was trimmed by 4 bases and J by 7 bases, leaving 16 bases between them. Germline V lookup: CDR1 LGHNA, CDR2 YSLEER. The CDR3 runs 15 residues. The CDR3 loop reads CASSPPGSRREKLFF. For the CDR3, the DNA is TGCGCCAGCAGCCCCCCCGGGTCAAGGCGTGAAAAACTGTTTTTT.